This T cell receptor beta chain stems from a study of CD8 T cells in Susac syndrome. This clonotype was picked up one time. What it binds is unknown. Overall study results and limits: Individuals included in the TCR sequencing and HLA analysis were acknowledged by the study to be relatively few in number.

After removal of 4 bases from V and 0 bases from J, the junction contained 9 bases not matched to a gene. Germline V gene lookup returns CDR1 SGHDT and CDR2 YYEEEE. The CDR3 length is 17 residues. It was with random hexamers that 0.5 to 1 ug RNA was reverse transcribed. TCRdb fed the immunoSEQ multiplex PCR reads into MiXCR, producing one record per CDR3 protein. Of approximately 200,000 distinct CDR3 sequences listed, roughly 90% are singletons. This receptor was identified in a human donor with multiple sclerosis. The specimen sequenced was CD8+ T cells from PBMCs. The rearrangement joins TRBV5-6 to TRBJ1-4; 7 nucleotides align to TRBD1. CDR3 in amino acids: CASSPWTGFATNEKLFF. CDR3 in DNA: TGTGCCAGCAGCCCGTGGACAGGCTTTGCAACTAATGAAAAACTGTTTTTT.